Below are 23 T cell receptor beta chains sequenced from a single sample in a study of T-cell memory formation after mild COVID-19. TCRdb reanalysed the 5' RACE reads using MiXCR and keeps one entry per CDR3 protein. Of about 320,000 distinct CDR3 sequences in the sample, roughly an eighth were seen once. The source material was PBMCs or a T cell subset sorted from them (not recorded which). The receptors were gathered from a young man who had mild COVID-19 (a few samples of this study predate the infection). Cell type and time point are not known.

This clonotype turned up a few times. The V and J genes are TRBV12-3 or TRBV12-4 and TRBJ1-2; TRBD1 matches at 10 bases. This CDR3 has 12 residues. The junction had 4 bases not matched to a gene; V was cut back by 5 bases and J by 10 bases. The CDR3: CASSRTGGDYTF. Here the CDR3 DNA reads TGTGCCAGCAGTAGGACAGGGGGTGACTACACCTTC.

The chain uses TRBV4-1 and TRBJ2-5; 7 nucleotides line up with TRBD2. In germline, CDR1 is MGHRA, CDR2 YSYEKL. V lost 6 bases and J lost 2; bases outside the gene matches: 6. This CDR3 comprises 14 residues. The CDR3 DNA sequence: TGCGCCAGCAGGGGGGGAGGGGAACAAGAGACCCAGTACTTC. Its translation: CASRGGGEQETQYF.

The chain joins TRBV7-2 to TRBJ2-5, with D tentatively TRBD1 (7 bases). CDR1 and CDR2 from the germline V gene are SGHTA and FQGNSA. V lost 5 bases, J lost 3 bases, and 13 bases lay in between. This CDR3 contains 14 residues. CDR3 protein: CASSHRGTEETQYF. The CDR3 nucleotides read TGTGCCAGCAGCCATCGCGGGACAGAAGAGACCCAGTACTTC.

This clonotype was seen repeatedly, ten times or more. The J gene is TRBJ1-1, the V gene TRBV5-1; TRBD1 is a possible D gene (6 bases). Trimming took 5 bases from V and 5 from J, leaving 16 bases between them. CDR1 is SGHRS and CDR2 is YFSETQ in the germline V gene. The CDR3 consists of 14 residues. CDR3 in amino acids: CASRSLQGRTEAFF. The DNA of the CDR3 is TGCGCCAGCAGATCCCTACAGGGTAGGACTGAAGCTTTCTTT.

The chain combines TRBV7-9 with TRBJ1-1, with D perhaps TRBD1 (6 bases). This CDR3 is built from 14 residues. Trimming removed 7 bases at V and 6 bases at J, with 18 bases between. From germline, CDR1 is SEHNR and CDR2 FQNEAQ (reference sequence). The CDR3 region is CASTSTMGGPEAFF. The CDR3 nucleotides read TGTGCCAGCACCTCGACTATGGGGGGGCCTGAAGCTTTCTTT.

This clonotype was seen a handful of times. CDR3 coding DNA: TGTGCCAGCAGTGTTAGCGGGGGCAAACAAGAGACCCAGTACTTC. This sequence encodes CASSVSGGKQETQYF. The V and J genes are TRBV9 and TRBJ2-5; 9 nucleotides align to TRBD2. The CDR3 covers 15 residues. Per germline, CDR1 SGDLS and CDR2 YYNGEE. The V segment lost 5 bases and the J segment 2 bases; nucleotides outside the gene matches: 7.

The chain joins TRBV2 to TRBJ2-1; no clear D gene. The CDR3 spans 15 residues. Germline V CDR1 and CDR2: SNHLY, FYNNEI. The CDR3 bases are TGTGTTATGATTGCCGGGTCTCTTAACAACAATGAGCAGTTCTTC. This encodes CVMIAGSLNNNEQFF.

This clonotype showed up just a few times. This rearrangement joins TRBV19 to TRBJ1-6; 10 bases agree with TRBD1. Trimming removed 5 bases from V and 9 bases from J; junction bases left unmatched: 10. Germline V gene lookup returns CDR1 LNHDA and CDR2 SQIVND (reference sequence). This CDR3 contains 16 residues. The CDR3 here is CASSSGQGGNISPLHF. CDR3 sequence (DNA): TGTGCCAGTAGTTCCGGACAGGGGGGAAATATTTCACCCCTCCACTTT.

This chain connects TRBV6-5 to TRBJ2-1, with D hard to call. This CDR3 comprises 13 residues. CDR1 and CDR2 (germline): MNHEY, SVGAGI. Trimming took off 10 bases at V and 8 bases at J, with 18 bases between the two ends. The CDR3: CAIQGSSDDEQFF. The DNA of the CDR3 is TGTGCCATACAAGGGTCCTCTGACGATGAGCAGTTCTTC.

This rearrangement joins TRBV7-2 to TRBJ2-7, with D possibly being TRBD2 (5 bases). Germline CDR1 SGHTA, CDR2 FQGNSA. The CDR3 is made up of 16 amino acids. Trimming removed 1 base from V and 3 bases from J, with 16 bases in between. The CDR3: CASSLVPGKGIYEQYV. CDR3 coding DNA: TGTGCCAGCAGCTTAGTTCCGGGAAAAGGGATCTACGAGCAGTACGTC.

V usage is TRBV7-8 and J usage is TRBJ1-5; D gene ambiguous. The germline V gene encodes CDR1 SGHVS and CDR2 FQNEAQ. V was pared by 0 bases and J by 4 bases, with 7 bases between. This CDR3 is 14 amino acids long. CDR3 in amino acids: CASSLAVRNQPQHF. The CDR3 DNA is TGTGCCAGCAGCTTAGCGGTTCGGAATCAGCCCCAGCATTTT.

The CDR3 reads CASSIQGQGEQFF. CDR3 DNA: TGTGCCAGCAGCATCCAGGGGCAGGGTGAGCAGTTCTTC. The chain links TRBV11-3 to TRBJ2-1; D is possibly TRBD1 (6 bases). CDR3 length: 13 residues. From germline, CDR1 is SGHNT and CDR2 YENEEA. Trimming pared 5 bases from V and 9 bases from J, leaving 14 bases between.

There are many counts of this clonotype. V is TRBV4-1 and J is TRBJ1-1, with TRBD1 as a possible D gene (5 bases). Per germline, CDR1 MGHRA and CDR2 YSYEKL. The CDR3 length is 17 residues. The germline V and J ends were trimmed by 3 bases and 3 bases, with 20 bases remaining between them. The CDR3 here is CASSHRGKTAEDTEAFF. The CDR3 bases are TGCGCCAGCAGCCACCGGGGGAAGACGGCAGAGGACACTGAAGCTTTCTTT.

This clonotype was counted a few times. This chain links TRBV7-9 with TRBJ2-1; D gene unclear. The germline V gene encodes CDR1 SEHNR and CDR2 FQNEAQ (reference sequence). The V and J ends lost 5 bases and 10 bases respectively, with 6 bases between them. This CDR3 spans 10 amino acids. The CDR3 here is CASSGREQFF. CDR3 nucleotide sequence: TGTGCCAGCAGCGGTAGGGAGCAGTTCTTC.

V and J are TRBV12-3 or TRBV12-4 and TRBJ1-1; the D gene is possibly TRBD1 (5 bases). V was cut by 3 bases and J by 5 bases, with 10 bases left in between. CDR3 length: 13 residues. The CDR3 DNA reads as TGTGCCAGCAGTTTTGGGGCAAGGACTGAAGCTTTCTTT. Residues: CASSFGARTEAFF.

This clonotype has just a few counts. The chain couples TRBV6-5 to TRBJ1-3; D not resolved. V was clipped by 6 bases and J by 4 bases, with 7 bases between them. The CDR3 totals 12 residues. Germline V gene data show CDR1 as MNHEY and CDR2 as SVGAGI. The DNA of the CDR3 is TGTGCCAGCAGAGGTATCGGAAACACCATATATTTT. Its translation is CASRGIGNTIYF.

V and J are TRBV12-3 or TRBV12-4 and TRBJ1-4, with TRBD1 matching 11 bases. The CDR3 runs 15 residues. Trimming cost V 5 bases and J 7 bases; bases outside gene matches: 6. CDR3 bases: TGTGCCAGCAGTAGGACAGGGGGCGTCGTTGAAAAACTGTTTTTT. It is translated as CASSRTGGVVEKLFF.

This clonotype showed up just once. The chain has TRBV20-1 and TRBJ2-7; maybe TRBD1 (5 bases). This CDR3 region has 13 residues. The V end lost 5 bases, the J end lost 2 bases, and 13 bases lay between the germline ends. CDR1 is DFQATT, CDR2 SNEGSKA, per germline (reference sequence). The CDR3 DNA follows: TGCAGTGCTGGCGGACACCCCACCTACGAGCAGTACTTC. Protein sequence: CSAGGHPTYEQYF.

CDR3 bases: TGTGCCAGCCAACTGCGGGGGCAAGAGACCCAGTACTTC. As protein: CASQLRGQETQYF. The chain couples TRBV3-1 to TRBJ2-5, with 7 bases lining up with TRBD2. Per the germline V gene, CDR1 is LGHDT and CDR2 is YNNKEL (reference sequence). This CDR3 has 13 residues. Trimming cost V 8 bases and J 2 bases; bases outside gene matches: 5.

A few counts support this clonotype. In DNA form, the CDR3 reads TGTGCCAGCAGCTTTCGCAGGGCGAACACCGGGGAGCTGTTTTTT. Residues: CASSFRRANTGELFF. The chain has TRBV7-9 and TRBJ2-2; possible D gene TRBD1, 5 bases. Germline V lookup: CDR1 SEHNR, CDR2 FQNEAQ (reference sequence). Trimming stripped 3 bases from V and 0 bases from J, with 8 bases between. The length of the CDR3 is 15 residues.

The V and J genes are TRBV6-5 and TRBJ2-7; D remains ambiguous. CDR1 and CDR2 from the germline V gene are MNHEY and SVGAGI. The CDR3 is 15 residues long. V lost 0 bases and J lost 3, with 12 bases in between. Here the CDR3 reads CASSYSGSRYYEQYF. CDR3 sequence (DNA): TGTGCCAGCAGTTACTCAGGTAGCAGATACTACGAGCAGTACTTC.

The rearrangement links TRBV30 to TRBJ2-3, with 7 bases lining up with TRBD1. The germline gives CDR1 GTSNPN, CDR2 SVGIG (reference sequence). The trim removed 5 bases at V and 2 bases at J, leaving 10 bases unmatched. The CDR3 runs 15 residues. This CDR3 is CAWGHRDRYTDTQYF. CDR3 coding DNA: TGTGCCTGGGGCCACCGGGACAGATACACAGATACGCAGTATTTT.

This clonotype came up a few times. J is TRBJ2-2 and V is TRBV6-2 or TRBV6-3, with TRBD2 identical over 10 bases. Germline-derived CDR1 and CDR2 are MNHEY and SVGEGT. The J segment lost 0 bases and the V segment lost 8 bases, leaving 6 bases of the junction unmatched. CDR3 length: 16 residues. CDR3 coding DNA: TGTGCCAGCCCGCCGGGACTAGCGACGAACACCGGGGAGCTGTTTTTT. Protein product: CASPPGLATNTGELFF.